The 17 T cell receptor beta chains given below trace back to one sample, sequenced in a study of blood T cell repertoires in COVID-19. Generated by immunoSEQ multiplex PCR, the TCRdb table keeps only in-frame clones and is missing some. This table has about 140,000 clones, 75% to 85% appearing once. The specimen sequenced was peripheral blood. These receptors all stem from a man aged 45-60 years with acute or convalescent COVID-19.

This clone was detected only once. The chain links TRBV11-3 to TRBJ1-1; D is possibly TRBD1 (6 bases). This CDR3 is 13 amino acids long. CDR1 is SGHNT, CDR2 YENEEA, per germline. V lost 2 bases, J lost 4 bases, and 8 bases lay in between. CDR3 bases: TGTGCCAGCAGCTTAAGAGGGGGCACTGAAGCTTTCTTT. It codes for CASSLRGGTEAFF. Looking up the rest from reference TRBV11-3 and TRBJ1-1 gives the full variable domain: EAGVVQSPRYKIIEKKQPVAFWCNPISGHNTLYWYLQNLGQGPELLIRYENEEAVDDSQLPKDRFSAERLKGVDSTLKIQPAELGDSAVYLCASSLRGGTEAFFGQGTRLTVV.

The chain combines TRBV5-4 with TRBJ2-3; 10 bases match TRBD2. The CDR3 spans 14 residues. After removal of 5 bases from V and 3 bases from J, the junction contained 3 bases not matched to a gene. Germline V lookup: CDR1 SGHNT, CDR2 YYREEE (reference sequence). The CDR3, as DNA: TGTGCCAGCAGAATAGCGGGGGGAACAGATACGCAGTATTTT. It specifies CASRIAGGTDTQYF.

The CDR3 region is CASNQGGLNTEAFF. DNA for the CDR3: TGTGCCAGCAACCAGGGGGGCTTGAACACTGAAGCTTTCTTT. This chain joins TRBV25-1 and TRBJ1-1; 7 bases fit TRBD1. CDR1 and CDR2 from the germline V gene are MGHDK and SYGVNS. Trimming removed 7 bases from V and 0 bases from J; junction bases left unmatched: 5. The CDR3 is 14 residues long. The full variable domain, completed using reference TRBV25-1 and TRBJ1-1, is EADIYQTPRYLVIGTGKKITLECSQTMGHDKMYWYQQDPGMELHLIHYSYGVNSTEKGDLSSESTVSRIRTEHFPLTLESARPSHTSQYLCASNQGGLNTEAFFGQGTRLTVV.

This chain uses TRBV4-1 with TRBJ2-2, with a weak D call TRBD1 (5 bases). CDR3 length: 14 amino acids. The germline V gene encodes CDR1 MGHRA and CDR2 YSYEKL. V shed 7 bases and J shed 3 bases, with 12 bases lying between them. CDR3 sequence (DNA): TGCGCCAGCAAGAGCAGGGTAGACACCGGGGAGCTGTTTTTT. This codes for CASKSRVDTGELFF.

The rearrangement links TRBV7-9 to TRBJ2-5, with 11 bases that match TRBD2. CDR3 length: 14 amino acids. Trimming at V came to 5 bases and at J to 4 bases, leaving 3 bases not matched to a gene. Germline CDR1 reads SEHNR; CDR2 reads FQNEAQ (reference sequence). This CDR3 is CASSVTSGGETQYF. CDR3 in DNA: TGTGCCAGCAGCGTTACTAGCGGGGGAGAGACCCAGTACTTC.

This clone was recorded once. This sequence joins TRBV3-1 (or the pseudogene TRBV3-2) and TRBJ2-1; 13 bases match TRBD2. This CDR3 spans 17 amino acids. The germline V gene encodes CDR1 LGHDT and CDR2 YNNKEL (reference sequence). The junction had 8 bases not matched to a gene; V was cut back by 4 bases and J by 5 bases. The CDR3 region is CASSPRTSGSYNNEQFF. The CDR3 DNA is TGTGCCAGCAGCCCGAGGACTAGCGGGAGTTATAACAATGAGCAGTTCTTC.

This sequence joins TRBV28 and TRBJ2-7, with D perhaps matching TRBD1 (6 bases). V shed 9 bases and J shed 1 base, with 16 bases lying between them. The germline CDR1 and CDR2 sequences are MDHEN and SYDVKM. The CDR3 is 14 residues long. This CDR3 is CASRQQGMSYEQYF. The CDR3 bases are TGTGCCAGTCGACAACAGGGAATGTCCTACGAGCAGTACTTC.

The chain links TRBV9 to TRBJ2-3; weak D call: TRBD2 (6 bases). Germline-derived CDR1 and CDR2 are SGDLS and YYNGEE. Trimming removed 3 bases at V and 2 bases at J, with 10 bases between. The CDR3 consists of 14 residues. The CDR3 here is CASSAAGNTDTQYF. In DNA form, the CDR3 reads TGTGCCAGCAGCGCAGCGGGTAACACAGATACGCAGTATTTT.

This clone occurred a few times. The CDR3 DNA is TGTGCCGGAGACGACAGGGAATATAGCAATCAGCCCCAGCATTTT. This gives the protein CAGDDREYSNQPQHF. The chain couples TRBV5-4 to TRBJ1-5, with 7 bases matching TRBD1. CDR1 and CDR2 from the germline V gene are SGHNT and YYREEE (reference sequence). V shed 10 bases, J shed 0 bases, and the junction held 10 bases outside the gene matches. The CDR3 extends over 15 amino acids.

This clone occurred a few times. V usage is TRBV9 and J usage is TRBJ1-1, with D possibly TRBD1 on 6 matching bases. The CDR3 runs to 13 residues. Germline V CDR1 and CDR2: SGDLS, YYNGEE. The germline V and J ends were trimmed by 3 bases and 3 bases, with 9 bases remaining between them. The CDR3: CASSEDSYTEAFF. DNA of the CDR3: TGTGCCAGCAGCGAGGACAGCTACACTGAAGCTTTCTTT.

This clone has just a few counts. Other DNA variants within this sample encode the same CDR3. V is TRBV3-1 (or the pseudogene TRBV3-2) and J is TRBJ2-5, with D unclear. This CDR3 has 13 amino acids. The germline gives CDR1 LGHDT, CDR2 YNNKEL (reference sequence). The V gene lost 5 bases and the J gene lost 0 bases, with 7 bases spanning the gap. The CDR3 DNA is TGTGCCAGCAGCTCTAGTAACCAAGAGACCCAGTACTTC. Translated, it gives CASSSSNQETQYF.

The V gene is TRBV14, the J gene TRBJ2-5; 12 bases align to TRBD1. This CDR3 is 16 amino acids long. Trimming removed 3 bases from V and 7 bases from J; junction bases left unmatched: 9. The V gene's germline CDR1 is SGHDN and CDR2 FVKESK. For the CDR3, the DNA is TGTGCCAGCAGCCATACTGGGACAGGGGGCTCGGGGACCCAGTACTTC. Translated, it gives CASSHTGTGGSGTQYF.

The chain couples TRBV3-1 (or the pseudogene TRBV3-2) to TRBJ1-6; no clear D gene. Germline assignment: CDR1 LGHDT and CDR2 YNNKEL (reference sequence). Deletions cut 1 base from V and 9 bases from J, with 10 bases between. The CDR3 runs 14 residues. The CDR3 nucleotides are TGTGCCAGCAGCCAAGTTCAGGTCCGTTCACCCCTCCACTTT. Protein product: CASSQVQVRSPLHF.

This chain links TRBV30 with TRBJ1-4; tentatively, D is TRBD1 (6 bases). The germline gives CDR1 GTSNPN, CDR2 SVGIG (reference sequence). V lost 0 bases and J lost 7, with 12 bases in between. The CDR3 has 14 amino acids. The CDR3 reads CAWSVGGAGEKLFF. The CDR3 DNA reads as TGTGCCTGGAGTGTGGGGGGGGCGGGTGAAAAACTGTTTTTT.

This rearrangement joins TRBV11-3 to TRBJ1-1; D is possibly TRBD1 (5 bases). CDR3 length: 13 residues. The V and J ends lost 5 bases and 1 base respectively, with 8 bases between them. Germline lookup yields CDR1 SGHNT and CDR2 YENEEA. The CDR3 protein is CASSTTANTEAFF. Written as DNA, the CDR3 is TGTGCCAGCAGCACGACAGCGAACACTGAAGCTTTCTTT.

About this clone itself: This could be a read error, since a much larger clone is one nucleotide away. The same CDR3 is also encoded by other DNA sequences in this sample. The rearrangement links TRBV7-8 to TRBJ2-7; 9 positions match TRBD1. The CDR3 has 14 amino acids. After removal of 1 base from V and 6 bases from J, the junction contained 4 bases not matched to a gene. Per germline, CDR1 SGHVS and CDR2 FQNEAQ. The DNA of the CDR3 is TGTGCCAGCAGCTTAGGACAGGGGGGGGCCGAGCAGTACTTC. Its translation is CASSLGQGGAEQYF.

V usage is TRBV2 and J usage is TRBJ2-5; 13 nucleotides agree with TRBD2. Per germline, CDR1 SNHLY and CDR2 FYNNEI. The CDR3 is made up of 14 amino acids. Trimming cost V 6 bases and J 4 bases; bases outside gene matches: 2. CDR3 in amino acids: CASRGLAGRETQYF. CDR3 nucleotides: TGTGCCAGCAGGGGACTAGCGGGACGAGAGACCCAGTACTTC. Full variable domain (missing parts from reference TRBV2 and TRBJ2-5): EPEVTQTPSHQVTQMGQEVILRCVPISNHLYFYWYRQILGQKVEFLVSFYNNEISEKSEIFDDQFSVERPDGSNFTLKIRSTKLEDSAMYFCASRGLAGRETQYFGPGTRLLVL.